This T cell receptor beta chain was sequenced in a study of CD8 T cells in ankylosing spondylitis. Whole-study findings and limits: Fewer than ten highly homologous variants made up a TCR beta motif that seemed to typify ankylosing spondylitis blood.

Notes on this clonotype: Its antigen remains unknown.

The CDR3 consists of 11 residues. Trimming shortened V by 5 bases and J by 5 bases, and 7 bases separated the two germline ends. Germline V gene lookup returns CDR1 SGHDT and CDR2 YYEEEE. Each CDR3 protein is one row after TCRdb ran MiXCR on the 5' RACE reads. The sample yields a few hundred thousand distinct CDR3 sequences, 17% seen once. The sequenced material came from blood, either unsorted or a sorted T cell fraction (not recorded which). The V call is TRBV5-6, the J call TRBJ1-1; D call uncertain. The clonotype was recovered from a male donor with ankylosing spondylitis. This CDR3 is CASRGGTEAFF. DNA for the CDR3: TGTGCCAGCAGAGGCGGTACTGAAGCTTTCTTT.